These 30 T cell receptor beta chains were all obtained from the same sample, sequenced in a study of T cell responses to AZD1222 COVID-19 vaccine. The method was immunoSEQ multiplex PCR; TCRdb's version includes in-frame clones alone and lacks a portion of them. Of 150,000 or so clones listed, about 90% are singletons. Source: peripheral blood, taken 28 days after the second AZD1222 dose. The receptor set was obtained from an adult who received the AZD1222 COVID-19 vaccine.

The chain combines TRBV10-3 with TRBJ1-1, with a possible D match to TRBD1 (6 bases). The CDR3 loop spans 15 amino acids. Trimming pared 2 bases from V and 5 bases from J, leaving 15 bases between. Per germline, CDR1 ENHRY and CDR2 SYGVKD. The CDR3 sequence: CAISENPGALTEAFF. In nucleotides, the CDR3 is TGTGCCATCAGTGAGAATCCAGGGGCGCTGACTGAAGCTTTCTTT.

The chain joins TRBV9 to TRBJ2-3, with D uncertain. CDR3 length: 13 amino acids. The germline V gene encodes CDR1 SGDLS and CDR2 YYNGEE. V was cut by 4 bases and J by 4 bases, with 10 bases left in between. CDR3 coding DNA: TGTGCCAGCAGCCCCGGCCTCCCAGATACGCAGTATTTT. It codes for CASSPGLPDTQYF.

The genes are TRBV2 and TRBJ1-2; D unresolved. CDR1 is SNHLY and CDR2 is FYNNEI in the germline V gene. The CDR3 has 12 residues. Trimming took off 3 bases at V and 3 bases at J, with 5 bases between the two ends. CDR3 in DNA: TGTGCCAGCAGTGACAGCTACTATGGCTACACCTTC. It is translated as CASSDSYYGYTF.

Written as DNA, the CDR3 is TGTGCCTGGAGACAGGGGGTTGAAAAACTGTTTTTT. This translates into CAWRQGVEKLFF. This sequence joins TRBV30 and TRBJ1-4; 8 nucleotides align to TRBD1. V dropped 3 bases and J dropped 7; count of bases not matched to a gene: 1. The germline CDR1 and CDR2 sequences are GTSNPN and SVGIG (reference sequence). CDR3 size: 12 residues.

The chain is built from TRBV11-1 and TRBJ2-7; 9 bases align to TRBD2. The V segment lost 5 bases and the J segment 4 bases; nucleotides outside the gene matches: 12. There are 16 residues in the CDR3. Germline V CDR1 and CDR2: SGHAT, FQDESV (reference sequence). CDR3 sequence reads: CASSLISGGTDYEQYF. CDR3 bases: TGTGCCAGCAGCCTTATCAGCGGGGGGACCGATTACGAGCAGTACTTC.

This rearrangement joins TRBV29-1 to TRBJ2-7; 11 nucleotides agree with TRBD2. The CDR3 totals 13 residues. The trim removed 2 bases at V and 6 bases at J, leaving 3 bases unmatched. CDR1 and CDR2 (germline): SQVTM, ANQGSEA. CDR3 in amino acids: CSVELAGGPEQYF. In nucleotides, the CDR3 is TGCAGCGTTGAACTAGCGGGGGGCCCCGAGCAGTACTTC.

This chain uses TRBV9 with TRBJ2-2, with D tentatively TRBD2 (5 bases). CDR3 length equals 14 residues. V was shortened by 3 bases and J by 6 bases, with 12 bases between the two germline ends. Germline CDR1 reads SGDLS; CDR2 reads YYNGEE. The CDR3 DNA sequence: TGTGCCAGCAGCGCCACCGGACTCTCCGGGGAGCTGTTTTTT. Its translation is CASSATGLSGELFF.

The CDR3 here is CASSRDSYNEQFF. The CDR3 region has the DNA TGTGCCAGCAGTCGTGACTCGTACAATGAGCAGTTCTTC. The rearrangement uses TRBV6-6 and TRBJ2-1; D remains unclear. The length of the CDR3 is 13 residues. V was shortened by 5 bases and J by 4 bases, with 9 bases between the two germline ends. Germline V lookup: CDR1 MNHNY, CDR2 SVGAGI (reference sequence).

In DNA, the CDR3 is TGCGCCAGCAGCCAAGAGAGGCAGCCCGGCTATGGCTACACCTTC. Translated, it gives CASSQERQPGYGYTF. The chain employs TRBV4-1 and TRBJ1-2; unclear D gene. V dropped 0 bases and J dropped 4 bases, with 12 bases sitting between them. This CDR3 is 15 amino acids long. Per germline, CDR1 MGHRA and CDR2 YSYEKL.

The J gene is TRBJ2-7, the V gene TRBV19; D ambiguous. This CDR3 is 15 amino acids long. Germline V gene lookup returns CDR1 LNHDA and CDR2 SQIVND (reference sequence). The ends were cut back, 3 bases at V and 1 base at J, with 13 bases in the middle. In nucleotides, the CDR3 is TGTGCCAGTAGTATCCGTCCCCTCGGTTCCTACGAGCAGTACTTC. Its protein product is CASSIRPLGSYEQYF.

The V call is TRBV4-1, the J call TRBJ1-6; D is uncertain. Trimming took 3 bases from V and 14 from J, leaving 23 bases between them. The V gene's germline CDR1 is MGHRA and CDR2 YSYEKL. The length of the CDR3 is 16 residues. The CDR3 here is CASSQEIPAGLFALHF. CDR3 nucleotide sequence: TGCGCCAGCAGCCAGGAAATCCCCGCCGGGCTGTTCGCCCTCCACTTT.

This chain connects TRBV4-1 to TRBJ1-4; D is unresolved. Trimming took off 4 bases at V and 0 bases at J, with 21 bases between the two ends. Per the germline V gene, CDR1 is MGHRA and CDR2 is YSYEKL. The CDR3 has 19 amino acids. CDR3 amino acids: CASSPTELSLRATNEKLFF. CDR3 in DNA: TGCGCCAGCAGCCCCACCGAACTTTCGTTGCGTGCAACTAATGAAAAACTGTTTTTT.

This clone was observed a single time. This chain connects TRBV6-5 to TRBJ1-4, with D unresolved. With 0 bases removed from V and 4 bases from J, the gap between germline ends came to 9 bases. Germline lookup yields CDR1 MNHEY and CDR2 SVGAGI. The CDR3 has 15 residues. The CDR3 protein is CASSYSGDVNEKLFF. The CDR3, as DNA: TGTGCCAGCAGTTACTCGGGAGACGTTAATGAAAAACTGTTTTTT.

V is TRBV18 and J is TRBJ1-5, with 7 bases fitting TRBD1. Germline V gene lookup returns CDR1 KGHSH and CDR2 LQKENI. This CDR3 has 19 residues. The V segment lost 2 bases and the J segment 0 bases; nucleotides outside the gene matches: 13. This CDR3 reads CASSPSQGGGLYSNQPQHF. The CDR3 nucleotides are TGTGCCAGCTCACCATCTCAAGGGGGCGGGCTGTATAGCAATCAGCCCCAGCATTTT.

V is TRBV7-6 and J is TRBJ1-4; the D is unclear. The CDR3 loop spans 16 amino acids. Between the trimmed V and J ends, which lost 5 bases and 8 bases, there was a span of 21 bases. Looked up from germline, CDR1 is SGHVS and CDR2 is FNYEAQ. The CDR3 sequence is CASSATLRVAEEKLFF. The CDR3 DNA follows: TGTGCCAGCAGCGCGACTCTAAGGGTGGCGGAGGAAAAACTGTTTTTT.

By its share, this clone is medium-sized. V and J are TRBV6-1 and TRBJ1-5; 12 bases line up with TRBD1. This CDR3 region has 18 residues. V trimming: 3 bases; J trimming: 1 base; junction bases outside the gene matches: 7. Germline CDR1 reads MNHNS; CDR2 reads SASEGT. CDR3 bases: TGTGCCAGCAGTGACCGGGACAGGGGGCTCAGAAGCAATCAGCCCCAGCATTTT. Amino acids: CASSDRDRGLRSNQPQHF.

Details on this clone: No conserved phenylalanine or tryptophan ends this CDR3, so it is likely a read error. The limits of the CDR3 on the DNA are not certain, so only TCRdb's listed CDR3 is given. This rearrangement joins TRBV12-5 to TRBJ1-1; TRBD1, the D gene given by the table, was not confirmed from the DNA. The CDR3 adds up to 13 amino acids, both ends counted. Germline assignment: CDR1 LGHNT and CDR2 FRNRAP. This chain's CDR3 is CASASGQGAPRVV.

The chain uses TRBV7-9 and TRBJ1-1; the match to TRBD1 covers 11 bases. The trim removed 6 bases at V and 5 bases at J, leaving 8 bases unmatched. Germline V lookup: CDR1 SEHNR, CDR2 FQNEAQ (reference sequence). CDR3 length equals 15 residues. The CDR3 region has the DNA TGTGCCAGCAGGCGCGGACAGGGGGCTTGGACTGAAGCTTTCTTT. Its translation is CASRRGQGAWTEAFF.

The chain uses TRBV5-4 and TRBJ1-6, with D perhaps TRBD1 (5 bases). Looked up from germline, CDR1 is SGHNT and CDR2 is YYREEE (reference sequence). V gave up 3 bases and J gave up 9 bases, with 19 bases separating them. The CDR3 runs 16 residues. CDR3 in DNA: TGTGCCAGCAGCTCCAACGTCGGGGGGAAATTTTCACCCCTCCACTTT. Translating gives CASSSNVGGKFSPLHF.

This chain joins TRBV10-3 and TRBJ1-4; 10 bases line up with TRBD1. With 8 bases clipped from V and 7 bases from J, the junction kept 4 bases outside the gene matches. The germline CDR1 and CDR2 sequences are ENHRY and SYGVKD. The CDR3 contains 13 residues. This CDR3 reads CAIGTGEGEKLFF. The DNA for the CDR3 is TGTGCCATCGGGACAGGGGAGGGTGAAAAACTGTTTTTT.

Written as DNA, the CDR3 is TGTGCCAGCTCAGGGTCGACCTATAATTCACCCCTCCACTTT. Its translation: CASSGSTYNSPLHF. V usage is TRBV5-5 and J usage is TRBJ1-6; perhaps TRBD1 as D (5 bases). The CDR3 sequence is 14 residues long. Germline CDR1 SGHKS, CDR2 YYEKEE (reference sequence). Deletions cut 7 bases from V and 2 bases from J, with 10 bases between.

The chain is built from TRBV28 and TRBJ1-2; 10 nucleotides agree with TRBD1. The CDR3 extends over 17 amino acids. Germline V gene lookup returns CDR1 MDHEN and CDR2 SYDVKM. J was trimmed by 3 bases and V by 5 bases; bases with no gene match: 12. The CDR3 region has the DNA TGTGCCAGCAGTCCTCCAGGGACAGGGGCCGAGGACTATGGCTACACCTTC. Amino acids: CASSPPGTGAEDYGYTF.

The chain employs TRBV3-1 (or the pseudogene TRBV3-2) and TRBJ1-2, with D unclear. The V gene's germline CDR1 is LGHDT and CDR2 YNNKEL (reference sequence). This CDR3 spans 13 amino acids. Trimming left V 0 bases short and J 7 bases short, with 9 bases between. The CDR3 DNA reads as TGTGCCAGCAGCCAAGAGGAGGGCGGTGGCTACACCTTC. This gives the protein CASSQEEGGGYTF.

A few counts support this clone. The chain joins TRBV4-2 to TRBJ1-1; D remains unclear. The CDR3 is 12 amino acids. Per germline, CDR1 LGHNA and CDR2 YNFKEQ. Trimming cost V 0 bases and J 8 bases, with 7 bases left between them. CDR3 nucleotide sequence: TGTGCCAGCAGCCAAGACTTGGGGGAAGCTTTCTTT. This codes for CASSQDLGEAFF.

J is TRBJ1-6 and V is TRBV5-1; D unresolved. Germline V gene data show CDR1 as SGHRS and CDR2 as YFSETQ. Trimming pared 0 bases from V and 5 bases from J, leaving 9 bases between. CDR3 size: 15 residues. The CDR3 is CASSLASVDNSPLHF. CDR3 DNA sequence: TGCGCCAGCAGCTTGGCCTCGGTAGATAATTCACCCCTCCACTTT.

The rearrangement links TRBV12-3 or TRBV12-4 to TRBJ1-2; D gene ambiguous. V lost 6 bases, J lost 5 bases, and 13 bases lay in between. This CDR3 comprises 13 residues. As DNA, the CDR3 is TGTGCCAGCAGGGCAGGTGGAAGTTATGGCTACACCTTC. The encoded protein is CASRAGGSYGYTF.

The chain joins TRBV3-1 (or the pseudogene TRBV3-2) to TRBJ2-7; D tentatively fits TRBD1 or TRBD2 (5 bases each). CDR1 is LGHDT and CDR2 is YNNKEL in the germline V gene (reference sequence). V gave up 4 bases and J gave up 5 bases, with 24 bases separating them. The CDR3 covers 17 residues. The CDR3 is CASSPLSSGPTTHEQYF. The CDR3 DNA reads TGTGCCAGCAGCCCGTTAAGTTCGGGGCCGACCACCCACGAGCAGTACTTC.

V gene TRBV12-2 combines with J gene TRBJ1-2. TRBV12-2 is reported as a pseudogene. The CDR3 sequence is 17 residues long. The CDR3: CASRLANVMGFFDGYTF. CDR3 DNA sequence: TGTGCAAGTCGCTTAGCAAACGTCATGGGGTTTTTTGATGGCTACACCTTC.

This chain uses TRBV7-9 with TRBJ2-1, with 12 bases lining up with TRBD1. This CDR3 comprises 16 residues. After removal of 4 bases from V and 4 bases from J, the junction contained 5 bases not matched to a gene. The germline CDR1 and CDR2 sequences are SEHNR and FQNEAQ (reference sequence). The CDR3 DNA reads as TGTGCCAGCAGCTCCACGGGACAGGGGGCATACAATGAGCAGTTCTTC. Amino acid sequence: CASSSTGQGAYNEQFF.

The CDR3 region has the DNA TGTGCCAGCGGGGACAGGAGGGGCTATGGCTACACCTTC. Translation: CASGDRRGYGYTF. This chain uses TRBV5-4 with TRBJ1-2; 8 bases fit TRBD1. The trim removed 7 bases at V and 4 bases at J, leaving 6 bases unmatched. The CDR3 is made up of 13 amino acids. The germline gives CDR1 SGHNT, CDR2 YYREEE (reference sequence).